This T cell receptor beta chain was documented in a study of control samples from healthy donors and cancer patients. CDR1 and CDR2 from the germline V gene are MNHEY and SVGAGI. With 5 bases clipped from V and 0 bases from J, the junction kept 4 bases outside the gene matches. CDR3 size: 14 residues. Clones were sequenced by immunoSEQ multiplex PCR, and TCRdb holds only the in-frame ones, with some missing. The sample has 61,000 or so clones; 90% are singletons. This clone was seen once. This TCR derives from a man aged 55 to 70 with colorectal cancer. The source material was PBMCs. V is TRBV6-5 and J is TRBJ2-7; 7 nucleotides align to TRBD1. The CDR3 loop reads CASSKGALSYEQYF. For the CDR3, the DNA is TGTGCCAGCAGTAAGGGGGCCCTCTCCTACGAGCAGTACTTC.